Listed below are T cell receptor beta chains from one sample, sequenced in a study of post-analysis software for immune sequencing data. MiXCR, applied by TCRdb to the PCR reads, yields one record per CDR3 protein. The sample carries 600,000 to 700,000 distinct CDR3 sequences, around 64% recorded once. The specimen was blood. These receptors originate from a girl aged 2 to 10 with multiple sclerosis. The CDR3 runs from the conserved cysteine through the conserved F or W. The D gene is left open where the match is weak. Clone size is not always given. Where it is, it says once, few, many or a class for expanded clones.

j_call	v_call	d_call	clone_size	cdr3_aa	cdr3_nt
TRBJ2-7	TRBV3-1	TRBD2	NA	CASSQDSGTPYEQYF	TGTGCCAGCAGCCAAGATAGCGGGACTCCCTACGAGCAGTACTTC
TRBJ2-1	TRBV20-1	TRBD2	NA	CSASSLGGGIYNEQFF	TGCAGTGCCTCCTCCCTCGGCGGGGGGATCTACAATGAGCAGTTCTTC
TRBJ2-7	TRBV5-5	NA	NA	CASSLAGAAPSYEQYF	TGTGCCAGCAGCTTGGCAGGCGCGGCGCCCAGCTACGAGCAGTACTTC
TRBJ2-1	TRBV7-8	NA	NA	CASSLEETQFF	TGTGCCAGCAGCTTAGAAGAGACCCAGTTCTTC
TRBJ2-3	TRBV6-5	NA	NA	CASRHRGTDTQYF	TGTGCCAGCCGCCATAGAGGCACAGATACGCAGTATTTT
TRBJ2-1	TRBV5-1	TRBD2	NA	CASRGLMLNNEQFF	TGCGCCAGCAGGGGACTAATGTTAAACAATGAGCAGTTCTTC
TRBJ1-4	TRBV7-6	NA	once	CASSLGWRGEEKLFF	TGTGCCAGCAGCTTAGGTTGGCGAGGGGAGGAAAAACTGTTTTTT
TRBJ2-7	TRBV20-1	TRBD2	NA	CSALAGGPSTYEQYF	TGCAGTGCTTTAGCGGGAGGGCCCAGCACCTACGAGCAGTACTTC
TRBJ2-3	TRBV6-5	TRBD1	NA	CASIRTGGASDTQYF	TGTGCCAGCATCCGGACAGGGGGCGCATCAGATACGCAGTATTTT
TRBJ2-3	TRBV4-2	NA	few	CASSQDYTSTDTQYF	TGTGCCAGCAGCCAAGACTACACTAGCACAGATACGCAGTATTTT
TRBJ2-2	TRBV5-1	NA	NA	CASSLTVLANTGELFF	TGCGCCAGCAGCTTGACAGTACTTGCGAACACCGGGGAGCTGTTTTTT
TRBJ1-2	TRBV12-3/TRBV12-4	NA	NA	CASSSRRQAHYGYTF	TGTGCCAGCAGTTCCCGCCGTCAGGCCCACTATGGCTACACCTTC
TRBJ2-5	TRBV29-1	NA	NA	CSVKRDTQETQYF	TGCAGCGTAAAAAGGGACACTCAAGAGACCCAGTACTTC
TRBJ1-1	TRBV5-5	NA	NA	CASSLAPGQGMRNTEAFF	TGTGCCAGCAGCTTGGCCCCGGGGCAGGGGATGAGGAACACTGAAGCTTTCTTT
TRBJ2-1	TRBV20-1	NA	NA	CSAIRGNEQFF	TGCAGTGCTATTAGGGGCAATGAGCAGTTCTTC